The 8 T cell receptor beta chains below come from one sample, sequenced in a study of beta chain features in type 1 diabetes. Study conclusions and caveats: People with Type 1 diabetes carried modestly yet significantly shorter TCRB CDR3s in all four CD4+ subsets.

TCRB transcripts that were expressed got sequenced, as all of the isolated RNA had been reverse transcribed. The method was immunoSEQ multiplex PCR; TCRdb's version includes in-frame clones alone and lacks a portion of them. Among hundreds of thousands of clones listed, over 14% were seen once. No antigens are known for them. Sequencing was carried out using naive CD4+ T cells from blood. These receptors came from a man younger than 35 with type 1 diabetes.

The V and J genes are TRBV9 and TRBJ1-6; 7 bases match TRBD1. The CDR3 has 15 amino acids. Trimming removed 0 bases from V and 7 bases from J; junction bases left unmatched: 4. Looked up from germline, CDR1 is SGDLS and CDR2 is YYNGEE. The CDR3 bases are TGTGCCAGCAGCGTAGCAGGGGGTGAGAATTCACCCCTCCACTTT. As protein: CASSVAGGENSPLHF.

This clone was detected only a few times. The rearrangement links TRBV29-1 to TRBJ2-3; 8 nucleotides match TRBD2. V was clipped by 7 bases and J by 3 bases; unmatched bases: 12. Germline-derived CDR1 and CDR2 are SQVTM and ANQGSEA. This CDR3 is 15 amino acids long. In nucleotides, the CDR3 is TGCAGCGCACAAATAAGCGGGAGTGGTACAGATACGCAGTATTTT. Amino acids: CSAQISGSGTDTQYF.

There are a few counts of this clone. The chain carries TRBV18 and TRBJ2-2, with 8 nucleotides matching TRBD1. Trimming removed 3 bases from V and 0 bases from J; junction bases left unmatched: 3. Germline V CDR1 and CDR2: KGHSH, LQKENI. The CDR3 sequence is 16 residues long. The CDR3 protein is CASSPRTGPNTGELFF. The DNA of the CDR3 is TGTGCCAGCTCACCCCGGACAGGGCCGAACACCGGGGAGCTGTTTTTT.

The gene calls are TRBV5-6 and TRBJ2-7, with D maybe TRBD1 (5 bases). CDR1 and CDR2 (germline): SGHDT, YYEEEE. V lost 4 bases to trimming and J lost 3 bases, with 11 bases between them. The CDR3 has 13 amino acids. The CDR3 reads CASSPLTVYEQYF. The DNA of the CDR3 is TGTGCCAGCAGCCCGCTGACAGTCTACGAGCAGTACTTC.

This clone was counted a few times. The V call is TRBV7-9, the J call TRBJ2-1; 9 positions agree with TRBD2. Germline V gene lookup returns CDR1 SEHNR and CDR2 FQNEAQ (reference sequence). The CDR3 extends over 15 amino acids. Germline trimming cut 2 bases from V and 7 bases from J; bases unmatched to any gene: 6. The CDR3 region is CASSLSAGGPNEQFF. Here the CDR3 DNA reads TGTGCCAGCAGCTTATCGGCGGGAGGGCCGAATGAGCAGTTCTTC.

This clone has a handful of counts. This chain connects TRBV30 to TRBJ2-7; maybe TRBD2 (5 bases). The germline gives CDR1 GTSNPN, CDR2 SVGIG (reference sequence). The CDR3 spans 13 residues. V was trimmed by 2 bases and J by 4 bases, leaving 12 bases between them. CDR3 sequence: CAWSSLRDYEQYF. CDR3 DNA sequence: TGTGCCTGGAGTAGTTTGAGGGATTACGAGCAGTACTTC. The full variable domain, its missing parts supplied by reference TRBV30 and TRBJ2-7, is SQTIHQWPATLVQPVGSPLSLECTVEGTSNPNLYWYRQAAGRGLQLLFYSVGIGQISSEVPQNLSASRPQDRQFILSSKKLLLSDSGFYLCAWSSLRDYEQYFGPGTRLTVT.

This clone has only a few counts. The V call is TRBV7-9, the J call TRBJ1-2; D ambiguous. The CDR3 has 14 residues. The germline CDR1 and CDR2 sequences are SEHNR and FQNEAQ (reference sequence). V shed 4 bases and J shed 4 bases, with 13 bases lying between them. CDR3 in amino acids: CASSSTRVVYGYTF. The DNA for the CDR3 is TGTGCCAGCAGCTCTACTAGGGTGGTCTATGGCTACACCTTC.

This clone was picked up a small number of times. The chain joins TRBV4-2 to TRBJ2-7, with 7 bases that match TRBD2. J was trimmed by 7 bases and V by 4 bases; bases with no gene match: 13. Germline V lookup: CDR1 LGHNA, CDR2 YNFKEQ. This CDR3 spans 15 amino acids. CDR3 nucleotides: TGTGCCAGCAGCCGGCGGACTACCGGTAGCGGGGAGCAGTACTTC. Residues: CASSRRTTGSGEQYF.